The TCR beta chain described here comes from a study of shared clonotypes between healthy human individuals (dated by TCRdb to 2020 to 2021). Broadly, across the study: A few men and a couple of women, aged 18 to 49 years, made up the cohort. Different laboratories and diverse techniques were used to prepare libraries and sequence TCR repertoires, to increase sequencing depth and limit assay-specific biases. Leukapheresis yielded between about 0.94 and 9.5 billion PBMCs per donor. For each donor, CD4 naive and CD4 memory were each run on three plates, CD8 naive on two plates, and CD8 memory on one plate. The study deeply sequenced blood TCR repertoires of several healthy adults to estimate repertoire size and the extent of clonotype sharing between individuals.

Concerning this clone itself: This clone's antigen is unknown. Per-base quality was not reported, and no clone a single base away is much larger than it.

In the germline V gene, CDR1 corresponds to MNHNS and CDR2 to SASEGT. The germline V and J ends show losses of 2 bases and 6 bases respectively, and no gene match explains 10 bases of the junction. From cysteine to phenylalanine, the CDR3 is 17 amino acids long. Only CDR3 DNA is held: 51 bases, read in frame from base 1. Donors were healthy HIV-negative adults with no recently reported acute infections or vaccinations. Only Caucasian adults living in Nashville, Tennessee, USA were represented among the donors. CD4+ T cells were enriched by magnetic negative selection; naive cells were then positively selected on CD45RA, and the negative fraction formed the memory subset. Blood was obtained by leukapheresis, after which PBMCs were separated by Ficoll-Histopaque density gradient centrifugation and cryopreserved in liquid nitrogen vapor phase. Purity and quantity of every magnetically sorted T cell population were checked by analytical flow cytometry. Genomic DNA was isolated from every sorted fraction and measured by UV absorbance on a Nanodrop 2000c.

Using the deep immunoSEQ assay, TCR CDR3 regions were amplified from genomic DNA by multiplex PCR. Extracted genomic DNA from each cell subset was spread evenly across all wells of several immunoSEQ 96-well plates, with each plate serving as a replicate. Each replicate PCR for sorted subsets received 200 ng genomic DNA, equal to 30,000 or so T cell genomes. Purified libraries were measured with a Qubit 3.0 fluorometer, size-checked on a Bioanalyzer 2100, and measured again with the KAPA Library Quantification kit. Each immunoSEQ 96-well plate was sequenced on its own single-read 150-cycle Illumina NextSeq 550 flow cell. Concerning the study's data processing: Because only junctional sequences without quality scores were contained in the immunoSEQ output, filtering matching that applied to full-length reads could not be performed. Sequences were annotated with PyIR, a Python wrapper for IgBLAST v1.9, using IMGT germline references to assign V/J genes and CDR3. Reads were removed for weak V/J assignments (E-value above 1e-6), missing CDR3, stop codons, out-of-frame junctions, or ambiguous translated residues. A V3J clonotype was defined by an identical inferred V gene, J gene, and CDR3 amino acid sequence. To compute the percentage overlap between repertoires, the number of shared unique clonotypes was divided by the size of the smaller repertoire. Repertoire richness was assessed with RTK rarefaction, the Chao1 estimator, and Recon v2.1 estimates of unobserved clonotypes. Generation probabilities for all TCRbeta clonotypes obtained by the gDNA method from four donors were computed using OLGA. TCRdb took this table from immuneACCESS and kept in-frame rearrangements with V and J called. Such tables lack part of the clones; where checked against another copy, unresolved V genes explain under half of the gap, and the rest is unexplained. That table gives V, J and clone size, and the DNA gave D and trimming. The sample table holds some 1 million clones, of which approximately 76% were seen once. 1.4% of the sample is held by the ten biggest clonotypes.

The investigation overall reported the following: Sharing across several donors was observed for about 5% of naive CD4, 3% to 3.5% of naive CD8, about 2.5% of memory CD4, and around 0.4% of memory CD8 clonotypes. Based on pairwise subsampling, the degree of clonotype sharing among donors was expected to be affected by sequencing depth. Clonotypes shared by all four sorted-subset donors showed higher generation probabilities than non-shared clonotypes. Because the study included a small number of donors, the genetic and exposure-history diversity represented was limited. Rarefaction of sorted-subset datasets indicated incomplete sequencing despite the large sequencing depth. Estimated clonotype richness was generally larger for naive than for memory subsets. Sampling was restricted to blood, and TCR repertoires in tissue are likely to differ from TCR repertoires in blood.

This chain is built from TRBV6-1 and TRBJ1-6; 7 bases in the middle match TRBD1. The clonotype was recovered from a young man in good health. The sequencing sample was made of memory CD4+ T cells sorted from blood. The sample's cell subset or site, from its label and the paper: CD45RA-negative fraction. The sequenced DNA: TGTGCCAGCAGTGAACAGGGGGGCTTGTCCCTTAATTCACCCCTCCACTTT. Its coded protein is CASSEQGGLSLNSPLHF.